This entry is about one T cell receptor (beta chain). The germline gives CDR1 LNHNV, CDR2 YYDKDF (reference sequence). The V gene lost 5 bases and the J gene lost 3 bases, with 16 bases spanning the gap. The CDR3 is 15 residues long. This record belongs to a study of STAT5B mutations in CD4+ large granular lymphocyte leukemia. Original processing notes: Productive clonotypes were detectable down to 2.59 x 10-5 frequency. The method was immunoSEQ multiplex PCR; TCRdb's version includes in-frame clones alone and lacks a portion of them. V, J and clone size are taken as reported in that table, and D and trimming were inferred from the DNA itself. The table records roughly 29,000 clones, over 70% of them present only once.

The TCR was taken from a human donor in good health. Sequenced material: CD4+ T cells from blood buffy coats. The chain joins TRBV15 to TRBJ1-1; a weak D match, TRBD1 (5 bases). CDR3 DNA sequence: TGTGCCACCAGCCCCCGGGCCGGGGGACACACTGAAGCTTTCTTT. Protein sequence: CATSPRAGGHTEAFF.